This passage covers 22 T cell receptor beta chains from one sample sequenced in a study of blood T cell repertoires in COVID-19. Repertoires were generated with immunoSEQ multiplex PCR, while TCRdb's copy carries only in-frame clones and drops some. The sample has about 480,000 clones; 89% are singletons. Input material: peripheral blood. The receptors were sampled from a man younger than 35 with COVID-19, enrolled during active disease.

The chain links TRBV7-2 to TRBJ2-1; TRBD1 aligns across 8 bases. Germline CDR1 is SGHTA and CDR2 is FQGNSA. The CDR3 loop spans 15 amino acids. Trimming removed 5 bases from V and 8 bases from J; junction bases left unmatched: 11. The CDR3: CASSPPGQGWYEQFF. The CDR3 DNA is TGTGCCAGCAGCCCCCCTGGACAGGGTTGGTATGAGCAGTTCTTC.

The CDR3 DNA sequence: TGTGCCAGCAGCGTAGACCCGGGAATCGGAAACACCATATATTTT. It encodes CASSVDPGIGNTIYF. The J gene is TRBJ1-3, the V gene TRBV9, with D uncertain. The CDR3 has 15 residues. The V gene's germline CDR1 is SGDLS and CDR2 YYNGEE. V was clipped by 0 bases and J by 4 bases, with 11 bases between them.

Only one count was recorded for this clone. The chain links TRBV7-9 to TRBJ2-3, with a tentative D call TRBD2 (6 bases). V dropped 1 base and J dropped 0 bases, with 17 bases sitting between them. This CDR3 has 18 amino acids. Germline CDR1 SEHNR, CDR2 FQNEAQ (reference sequence). CDR3 nucleotide sequence: TGTGCCAGCAGCTTAGGCCCTACTAGCAAAATAAGCACAGATACGCAGTATTTT. Amino acids: CASSLGPTSKISTDTQYF.

With respect to this clone: Within the sample, other DNA sequences also encode this same CDR3. The rearrangement joins TRBV24-1 to TRBJ2-7, with 9 bases lining up with TRBD2. Looked up from germline, CDR1 is KGHDR and CDR2 is SFDVKD. V lost 4 bases, J lost 5 bases, and 8 bases stayed unmatched. The CDR3 spans 15 residues. The CDR3 coding sequence is TGTGCCACCAGTGACGCTAGCGGGAAGCCCCACGAGCAGTACTTC. Amino acids: CATSDASGKPHEQYF.

The V call is TRBV4-1, the J call TRBJ2-7; D may be TRBD2 (6 bases). The germline V gene has CDR1 MGHRA and CDR2 YSYEKL. Deletions cut 4 bases from V and 0 bases from J, with 16 bases between. The CDR3 consists of 16 residues. The CDR3 DNA is TGCGCCAGCAGCCCAGGCACCGCGGGGAGCTCCTACGAGCAGTACTTC. This encodes CASSPGTAGSSYEQYF.

This chain joins TRBV6-2 or TRBV6-3 and TRBJ2-7; 12 positions agree with TRBD2. The CDR3 totals 15 residues. CDR1 MNHEY and CDR2 SVGEGT come from the germline V gene. Trimming removed 4 bases from V and 3 bases from J; junction bases left unmatched: 4. In DNA form, the CDR3 reads TGTGCCAGCAGTTTGACTAGCGGGGGTTTCTACGAGCAGTACTTC. Protein: CASSLTSGGFYEQYF.

The chain links TRBV7-2 to TRBJ2-3; 12 nucleotides match TRBD2. V lost 2 bases, J lost 6 bases, and 6 bases stayed unmatched. Germline CDR1 and CDR2: SGHTA and FQGNSA. CDR3 length equals 16 residues. CDR3: CASSLRASGGADTQYF. CDR3 DNA sequence: TGTGCCAGCAGCTTAAGGGCTAGCGGGGGGGCCGATACGCAGTATTTT.

The rearrangement joins TRBV11-3 to TRBJ2-2; D is possibly TRBD1 (6 bases). Trimming took 6 bases from V and 3 from J, leaving 8 bases between them. The CDR3 length is 13 residues. The V gene's germline CDR1 is SGHNT and CDR2 YENEEA. The CDR3 sequence is CASRTGYTGELFF. The CDR3 coding sequence is TGTGCCAGCAGAACAGGGTACACCGGGGAGCTGTTTTTT. Based on the CDR3 plus reference TRBV11-3 and TRBJ2-2, the full variable domain is EAGVVQSPRYKIIEKKQPVAFWCNPISGHNTLYWYLQNLGQGPELLIRYENEEAVDDSQLPKDRFSAERLKGVDSTLKIQPAELGDSAVYLCASRTGYTGELFFGEGSRLTVL.

This chain joins TRBV5-5 and TRBJ2-3; the match to TRBD2 covers 8 bases. After removal of 3 bases from V and 4 bases from J, the junction contained 10 bases not matched to a gene. CDR1 is SGHKS, CDR2 YYEKEE, per germline (reference sequence). This CDR3 is 16 amino acids long. DNA for the CDR3: TGTGCCAGCAGCTGGTTGGGCGGGAGGTCCGCAGATACGCAGTATTTT. It is translated as CASSWLGGRSADTQYF.

V is TRBV6-5 and J is TRBJ2-3; the D is unclear. Germline V gene sequence: CDR1 MNHEY, CDR2 SVGAGI. V dropped 6 bases and J dropped 9 bases, with 13 bases sitting between them. There are 12 residues in the CDR3. The CDR3 DNA reads as TGTGCCAGCAGAAGACTCTACGGGACGCAGTATTTT. It yields the protein CASRRLYGTQYF.

The chain couples TRBV5-1 to TRBJ2-3; TRBD2 matches at 12 bases. J gave up 1 base and V 7 bases, and 13 bases lay outside the gene matches. The germline V gene encodes CDR1 SGHRS and CDR2 YFSETQ. The CDR3 is 18 residues long. The CDR3 DNA is TGCGCCAGCTACAAAGCCCCGACTAGCGGGGGTGGCACAGATACGCAGTATTTT. The encoded protein is CASYKAPTSGGGTDTQYF. Supplemented by reference TRBV5-1 and TRBJ2-3, the full variable domain reads KAGVTQTPRYLIKTRGQQVTLSCSPISGHRSVSWYQQTPGQGLQFLFEYFSETQRNKGNFPGRFSGRQFSNSRSEMNVSTLELGDSALYLCASYKAPTSGGGTDTQYFGPGTRLTVL.

This clone was recorded a few times. V and J are TRBV6-2 or TRBV6-3 and TRBJ2-7, with D perhaps matching TRBD2 (6 bases). The CDR3 runs to 13 residues. The germline V gene encodes CDR1 MNHEY and CDR2 SVGEGT. Deletions cut 4 bases from V and 4 bases from J, with 11 bases between. The CDR3 loop reads CASSSGTLYEQYF. In nucleotides, the CDR3 is TGTGCCAGCAGTTCCGGGACTCTTTACGAGCAGTACTTC.

The genes are TRBV23-1 and TRBJ2-3; 8 bases map to TRBD1. TRBV23-1 carries the ORF label, with uncertain function. V shed 3 bases and J 4 bases; nucleotides not matched to a gene: 6. The length of the CDR3 is 15 residues. The CDR3 spells CASSQAGGAADTQYF. As DNA, the CDR3 is TGCGCCAGCAGTCAGGCAGGGGGCGCGGCAGATACGCAGTATTTT.

The CDR3 loop reads CASSFPGTELVSVETQYF. Here the CDR3 DNA reads TGTGCCAGCAGCTTCCCGGGGACAGAGTTGGTATCGGTAGAGACCCAGTACTTC. The chain couples TRBV5-4 to TRBJ2-5, with 7 positions matching TRBD1. After removal of 2 bases from V and 4 bases from J, the junction contained 17 bases not matched to a gene. This CDR3 is built from 18 residues. The germline CDR1 and CDR2 sequences are SGHNT and YYREEE (reference sequence).

The rearrangement uses TRBV10-2 and TRBJ2-3, with 9 bases that match TRBD2. Germline CDR1 and CDR2: WSHSY and SAAADI. The trim removed 9 bases at V and 0 bases at J, leaving 7 bases unmatched. This CDR3 has 15 residues. CDR3 sequence (DNA): TGCGCCAGGATTAGCGGGAGCCTCAGCACAGATACGCAGTATTTT. Translated: CARISGSLSTDTQYF.

The genes are TRBV28 and TRBJ2-6; possibly TRBD2 for D (6 bases). Germline V gene lookup returns CDR1 MDHEN and CDR2 SYDVKM. V dropped 6 bases and J dropped 0 bases, with 18 bases sitting between them. The CDR3 is 18 residues long. The chain's CDR3 is CASSVWRGQNSGANVLTF. The CDR3 nucleotides are TGTGCCAGCAGCGTCTGGAGGGGCCAAAACTCTGGGGCCAACGTCCTGACTTTC. Drawing the rest from reference TRBV28 and TRBJ2-6, the complete variable domain is DVKVTQSSRYLVKRTGEKVFLECVQDMDHENMFWYRQDPGLGLRLIYFSYDVKMKEKGDIPEGYSVSREKKERFSLILESASTNQTSMYLCASSVWRGQNSGANVLTFGAGSRLTVL.

This chain connects TRBV5-1 to TRBJ2-5; D not certain. The CDR3 runs to 15 residues. Trimming removed 2 bases at V and 0 bases at J, with 11 bases between. Germline CDR1 is SGHRS and CDR2 is YFSETQ. The CDR3 region has the DNA TGCGCCAGCAGCTTAGCAGTAGGAGACCAAGAGACCCAGTACTTC. Protein sequence: CASSLAVGDQETQYF.

The chain is built from TRBV9 and TRBJ2-7, with D maybe TRBD2 (5 bases). CDR3 length: 13 amino acids. Trimming removed 4 bases at V and 5 bases at J, with 13 bases between. Germline loops: CDR1 SGDLS, CDR2 YYNGEE. The CDR3, as DNA: TGTGCCAGCAGCCCGAGCGACTACAACGAGCAGTACTTC. Protein sequence: CASSPSDYNEQYF.

The rearrangement uses TRBV19 and TRBJ1-3, with unresolved D. The ends were cut back, 1 base at V and 2 bases at J, with 12 bases in the middle. Germline CDR1 is LNHDA and CDR2 is SQIVND (reference sequence). CDR3 size: 16 residues. The CDR3 DNA is TGTGCCAGTAGTATAGGGTCCAAAGAGGCTGGAAACACCATATATTTT. Translating it yields CASSIGSKEAGNTIYF.

The chain combines TRBV7-9 with TRBJ1-1; 10 bases are shared with TRBD1. The trim removed 1 base at V and 6 bases at J, leaving 2 bases unmatched. In germline, CDR1 is SEHNR, CDR2 FQNEAQ (reference sequence). This CDR3 has 14 residues. Here the CDR3 reads CASSLETGGSEAFF. In nucleotides, the CDR3 is TGTGCCAGCAGCTTAGAGACAGGGGGCTCTGAAGCTTTCTTT.

CDR3 in amino acids: CASSQAVASGAGELFF. CDR3 nucleotides: TGTGCCAGCAGCCAGGCGGTGGCTAGCGGTGCCGGGGAGCTGTTTTTT. The chain joins TRBV4-2 to TRBJ2-2, with TRBD2 identical over 7 bases. The CDR3 loop spans 16 amino acids. V gave up 3 bases and J gave up 6 bases; unmatched junction bases: 10. The germline V gene encodes CDR1 LGHNA and CDR2 YNFKEQ.

The J gene is TRBJ1-5, the V gene TRBV5-8; 11 bases map to TRBD1. The length of the CDR3 is 15 residues. Trimming took 4 bases from V and 2 from J; bases not matched to a gene: 2. Germline values: CDR1 SGHTS, CDR2 YDEGEE. The CDR3 DNA is TGTGCCAGCAGCAGGGACAGGGGGGGCAATCAGCCCCAGCATTTT. Protein product: CASSRDRGGNQPQHF. The full variable domain, rest sourced from reference TRBV5-8 and TRBJ1-5, is EAGVTQSPTHLIKTRGQQATLRCSPISGHTSVYWYQQALGLGLQFLLWYDEGEERNRGNFPPRFSGRQFPNYSSELNVNALELEDSALYLCASSRDRGGNQPQHFGDGTRLSIL.